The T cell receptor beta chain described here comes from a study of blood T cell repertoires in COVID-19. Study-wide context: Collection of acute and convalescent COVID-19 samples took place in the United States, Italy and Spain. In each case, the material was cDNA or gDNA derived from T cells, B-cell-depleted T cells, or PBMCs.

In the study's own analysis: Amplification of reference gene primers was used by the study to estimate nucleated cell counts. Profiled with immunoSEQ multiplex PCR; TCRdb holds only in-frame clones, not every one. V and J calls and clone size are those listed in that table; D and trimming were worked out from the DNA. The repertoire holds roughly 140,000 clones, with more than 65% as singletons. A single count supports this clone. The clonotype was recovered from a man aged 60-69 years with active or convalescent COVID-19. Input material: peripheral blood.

CDR3 in DNA: TGCAGCGTTGCCCCAGGGACAAACACCGGGGAGCTGTTTTTT. Encoded protein: CSVAPGTNTGELFF. The chain recombines TRBV29-1 with TRBJ2-2; possibly TRBD1 for D (6 bases). Per germline, CDR1 SQVTM and CDR2 ANQGSEA. Deletions cut 4 bases from V and 2 bases from J, with 11 bases between. The CDR3 is 14 residues long.